These 7 T cell receptor beta chains share one sample of origin, sequenced in a study of Tregs in tolerant kidney transplant recipients. Antigens of these TCRs are unknown. Sequenced by immunoSEQ multiplex PCR; TCRdb stores in-frame clones only, minus some. This table has fewer than 2,000 clones, 40% to 50% appearing once. Sample: Tregs from blood cultured with allogeneic cells. The origin of the receptors is a human patient who received a combined kidney and bone marrow transplant. Some T cells may originate from the graft donor.

This chain joins TRBV19 and TRBJ1-1; no firm D call. The V and J ends lost 2 bases and 8 bases respectively, with 12 bases between them. The CDR3 runs 13 residues. Germline V gene sequence: CDR1 LNHDA, CDR2 SQIVND (reference sequence). The CDR3 DNA is TGTGCCAGTAGTATAACAGCGCGGATGGAAGCTTTCTTT. It codes for CASSITARMEAFF.

CDR3 bases: TGTGCCAGCAGCTCGGACCTCTACAATGAGCAGTTCTTC. Its protein is CASSSDLYNEQFF. The V gene is TRBV11-1, the J gene TRBJ2-1; no clear D. From germline, CDR1 is SGHAT and CDR2 FQDESV (reference sequence). The CDR3 is 13 residues long. The V gene lost 4 bases and the J gene lost 3 bases, with 7 bases spanning the gap.

In its sample, this clone was seen a few times. The V gene is TRBV4-2, the J gene TRBJ2-7, with 12 bases aligning to TRBD2. Trimming took 0 bases from V and 2 from J; bases not matched to a gene: 11. The CDR3 consists of 19 residues. The germline gives CDR1 LGHNA, CDR2 YNFKEQ. This chain's CDR3 is CASSQETSGGPLHPYEQYF. Here the CDR3 DNA reads TGTGCCAGCAGCCAAGAAACTAGCGGGGGGCCTCTCCACCCCTACGAGCAGTACTTC.

By sample fraction, this clone is large. This chain joins TRBV10-3 and TRBJ2-2, with D uncertain. Trimming stripped 0 bases from V and 0 bases from J, with 14 bases between. From germline, CDR1 is ENHRY and CDR2 SYGVKD. The CDR3 length is 18 residues. The CDR3 is CAISESWVTDANTGELFF. The CDR3 region has the DNA TGTGCCATCAGTGAGTCTTGGGTAACAGACGCGAACACCGGGGAGCTGTTTTTT.

A single count supports this clone. This chain joins TRBV5-5 and TRBJ1-2; D gene ambiguous. CDR1 and CDR2 from the germline V gene are SGHKS and YYEKEE (reference sequence). The CDR3 is made up of 13 amino acids. Deletions cut 4 bases from V and 4 bases from J, with 11 bases between. CDR3 sequence (DNA): TGTGCCAGCAGCGTTGATGGGAGCTATGGCTACACCTTC. It specifies CASSVDGSYGYTF.

As to this clone: A read error likely explains this, since a far larger clone differs by one base. This chain connects TRBV5-1 to TRBJ2-1; D ambiguous. This CDR3 region has 8 residues. V was cut by 5 bases and J by 15 bases, with 6 bases left in between. Germline CDR1 is SGHRS and CDR2 is YFSETQ. The CDR3 nucleotides are TGCGCCAGCAGGGCGTGGTTCTTC. This codes for CASRAWFF.

This clone is categorized as large. The genes are TRBV5-1 and TRBJ1-3; the D gene is possibly TRBD1 (5 bases). From germline, CDR1 is SGHRS and CDR2 YFSETQ. Trimming took 3 bases from V and 3 from J, leaving 13 bases between them. This CDR3 contains 15 residues. CDR3 in DNA: TGCGCCAGCAGCTCGTGGACACCGATTGGAAACACCATATATTTT. Its protein product is CASSSWTPIGNTIYF.